This entry is about one TCR beta chain. What it recognizes is unknown. 60 Vbeta and 13 Jbeta primers were used in PCR. Method: immunoSEQ multiplex PCR; TCRdb's copy keeps in-frame clones and lacks some. Among 120,000 to 150,000 clones listed, around 66% were seen once. The data originate from a study of cytomegalovirus exposure and HLA in healthy donors. Study information: Among the 400 or so donors who were genotyped, 81% fell in the genetic ancestry cluster that is associated with self-reported Caucasian donors. Overall study findings and caveats: Reports showed the classifier diagnosing cytomegalovirus status with high specificity and sensitivity. One variant, a missense change in DCLRE1C, was linked in a later analysis to TCR beta V- and J-gene trimming. A further, later analysis showed that HLA-associated TCR beta chains (compared with equally common others) were more clonally expanded.

CDR3 length: 15 residues. V trimming: 3 bases; J trimming: 4 bases; junction bases outside the gene matches: 6. Looked up from germline, CDR1 is LNHDA and CDR2 is SQIVND (reference sequence). The chain has TRBV19 and TRBJ2-5, with 9 bases aligning to TRBD2. The sequence came from a woman aged 55-69 years in good health and CMV-seronegative. The sequencing input was PBMCs. CDR3 in DNA: TGTGCCAGTAGTATGGGTCTAGCGGGACGAGAGACCCAGTACTTC. Amino acids: CASSMGLAGRETQYF.